The present TCR beta chain was sequenced within a study of T cell repertoires in cytomegalovirus infection. Trimming cost V 2 bases and J 4 bases, with 12 bases left between them. The length of the CDR3 is 15 residues. Germline CDR1 is SGHTA and CDR2 is FQGNSA. Each CDR3 protein gets one entry after TCRdb re-called the reads with MiXCR. The sample contains roughly 760,000 distinct CDR3 sequences, 35% of which appear only once. The TCR sequence derives from a human donor in good health (CMV status not recorded). Some clones in this sample may be carry-over from other donors' samples. The chain joins TRBV7-2 to TRBJ1-5; D is uncertain. The specimen was PBMCs. The CDR3: CASSLLGRNNQPQHF. The CDR3 DNA is TGTGCCAGCAGCTTACTAGGCAGAAATAATCAGCCCCAGCATTTT.